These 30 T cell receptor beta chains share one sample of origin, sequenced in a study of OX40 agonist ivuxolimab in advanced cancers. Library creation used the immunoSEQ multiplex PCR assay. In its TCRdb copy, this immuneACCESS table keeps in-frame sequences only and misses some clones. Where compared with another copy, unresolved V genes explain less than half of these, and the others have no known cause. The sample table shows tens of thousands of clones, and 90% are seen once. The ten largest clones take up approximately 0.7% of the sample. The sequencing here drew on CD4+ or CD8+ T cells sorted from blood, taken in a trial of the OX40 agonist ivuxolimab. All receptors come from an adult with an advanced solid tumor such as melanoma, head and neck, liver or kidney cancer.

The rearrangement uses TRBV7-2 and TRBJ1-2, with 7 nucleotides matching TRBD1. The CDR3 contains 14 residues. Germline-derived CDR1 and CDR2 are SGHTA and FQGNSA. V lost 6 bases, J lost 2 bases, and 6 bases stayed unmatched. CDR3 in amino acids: CASRPGQTNYGYTF. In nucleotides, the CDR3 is TGTGCCAGCAGACCGGGACAGACCAACTATGGCTACACCTTC.

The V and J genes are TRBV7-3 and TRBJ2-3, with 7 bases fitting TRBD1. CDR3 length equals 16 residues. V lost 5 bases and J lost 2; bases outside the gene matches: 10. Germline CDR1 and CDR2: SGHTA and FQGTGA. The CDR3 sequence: CASSQGQGVVTDTQYF. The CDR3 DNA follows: TGTGCCAGCAGCCAGGGGCAGGGGGTCGTCACAGATACGCAGTATTTT.

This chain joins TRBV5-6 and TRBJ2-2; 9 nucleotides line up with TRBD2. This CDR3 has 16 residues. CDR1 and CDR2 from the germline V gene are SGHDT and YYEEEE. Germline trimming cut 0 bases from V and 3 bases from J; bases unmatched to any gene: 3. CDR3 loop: CASSLAREGDTGELFF. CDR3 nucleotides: TGTGCCAGCAGCTTGGCGCGGGAGGGCGACACCGGGGAGCTGTTTTTT.

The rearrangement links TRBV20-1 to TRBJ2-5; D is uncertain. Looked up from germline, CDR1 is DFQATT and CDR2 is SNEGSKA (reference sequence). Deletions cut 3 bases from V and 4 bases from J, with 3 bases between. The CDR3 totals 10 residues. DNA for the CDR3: TGCAGTGCTAGTGTAGAGACCCAGTACTTC. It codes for CSASVETQYF.

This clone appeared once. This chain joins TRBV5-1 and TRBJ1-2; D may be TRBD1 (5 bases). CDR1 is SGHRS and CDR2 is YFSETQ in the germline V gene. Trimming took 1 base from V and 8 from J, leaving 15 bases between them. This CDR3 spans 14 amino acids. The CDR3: CASSLPEGRSGYTF. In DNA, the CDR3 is TGCGCCAGCAGCTTGCCCGAGGGGAGATCAGGCTACACCTTC.

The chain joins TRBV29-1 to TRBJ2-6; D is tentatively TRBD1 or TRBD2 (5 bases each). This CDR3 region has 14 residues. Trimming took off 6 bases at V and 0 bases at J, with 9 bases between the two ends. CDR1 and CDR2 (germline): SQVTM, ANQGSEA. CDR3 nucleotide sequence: TGCAGCGTGGGGGACGCCTCTGGGGCCAACGTCCTGACTTTC. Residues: CSVGDASGANVLTF. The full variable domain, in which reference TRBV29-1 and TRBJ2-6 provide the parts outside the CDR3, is SAVISQKPSRDICQRGTSLTIQCQVDSQVTMMFWYRQQPGQSLTLIATANQGSEATYESGFVIDKFPISRPNLTFSTLTVSNMSPEDSSIYLCSVGDASGANVLTFGAGSRLTVL.

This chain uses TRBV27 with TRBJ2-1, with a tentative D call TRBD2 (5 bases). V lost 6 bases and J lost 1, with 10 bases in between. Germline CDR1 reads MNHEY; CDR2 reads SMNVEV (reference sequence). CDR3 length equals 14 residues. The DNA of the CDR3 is TGTGCCAGCAGGACCGGAGGATCCTACAATGAGCAGTTCTTC. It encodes CASRTGGSYNEQFF.

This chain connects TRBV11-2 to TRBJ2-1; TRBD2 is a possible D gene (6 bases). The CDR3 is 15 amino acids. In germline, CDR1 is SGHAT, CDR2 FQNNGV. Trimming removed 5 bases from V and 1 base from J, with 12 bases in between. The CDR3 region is CASSLTSFSYNEQFF. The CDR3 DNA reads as TGTGCCAGCAGCCTAACTAGCTTTTCCTACAATGAGCAGTTCTTC.

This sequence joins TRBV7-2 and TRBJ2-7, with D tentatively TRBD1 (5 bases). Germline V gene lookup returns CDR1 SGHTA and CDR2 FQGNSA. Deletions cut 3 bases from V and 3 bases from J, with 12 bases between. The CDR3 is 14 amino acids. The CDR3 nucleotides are TGTGCCAGCAGCTTTCAGGGTGGGGACTACGAGCAGTACTTC. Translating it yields CASSFQGGDYEQYF.

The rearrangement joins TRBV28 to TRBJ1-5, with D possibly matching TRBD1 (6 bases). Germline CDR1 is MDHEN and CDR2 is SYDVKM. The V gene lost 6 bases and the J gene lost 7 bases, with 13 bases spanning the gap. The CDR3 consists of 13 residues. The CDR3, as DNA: TGTGCCAGCAGACAGGGCCTTGGACAGCCCCAGCATTTT. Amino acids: CASRQGLGQPQHF.

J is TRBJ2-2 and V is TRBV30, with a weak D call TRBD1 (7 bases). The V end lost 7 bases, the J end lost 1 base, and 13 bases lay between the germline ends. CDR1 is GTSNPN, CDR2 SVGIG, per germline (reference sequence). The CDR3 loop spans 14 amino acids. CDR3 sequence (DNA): TGTGCCTCGCAGGGGGGATTGAACACCGGGGAGCTGTTTTTT. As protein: CASQGGLNTGELFF.

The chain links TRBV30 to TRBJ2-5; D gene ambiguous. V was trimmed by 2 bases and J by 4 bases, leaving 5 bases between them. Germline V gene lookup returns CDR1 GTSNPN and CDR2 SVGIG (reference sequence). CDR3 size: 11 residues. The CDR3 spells CAWSPGETQYF. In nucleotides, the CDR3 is TGTGCCTGGAGTCCCGGAGAGACCCAGTACTTC.

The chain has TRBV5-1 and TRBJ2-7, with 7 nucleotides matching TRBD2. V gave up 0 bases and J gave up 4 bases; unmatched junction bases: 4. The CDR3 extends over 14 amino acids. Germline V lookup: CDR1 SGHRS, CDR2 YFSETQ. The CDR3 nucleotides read TGCGCCAGCAGCTTGGAGGCGGGAGAGTACGAGCAGTACTTC. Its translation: CASSLEAGEYEQYF.

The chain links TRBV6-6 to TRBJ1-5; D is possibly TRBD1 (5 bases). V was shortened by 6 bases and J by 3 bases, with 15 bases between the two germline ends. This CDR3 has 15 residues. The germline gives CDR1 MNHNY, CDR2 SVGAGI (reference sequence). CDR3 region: CASSPGRNPNQPQHF. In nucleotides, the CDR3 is TGTGCCAGCAGCCCGGGACGGAACCCCAATCAGCCCCAGCATTTT.

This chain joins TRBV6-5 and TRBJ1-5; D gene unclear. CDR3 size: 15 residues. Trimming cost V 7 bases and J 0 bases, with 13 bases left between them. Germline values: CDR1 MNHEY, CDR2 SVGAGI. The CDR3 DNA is TGTGCCAGCATCCGGGGAGGGCTTAGCAATCAGCCCCAGCATTTT. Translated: CASIRGGLSNQPQHF.

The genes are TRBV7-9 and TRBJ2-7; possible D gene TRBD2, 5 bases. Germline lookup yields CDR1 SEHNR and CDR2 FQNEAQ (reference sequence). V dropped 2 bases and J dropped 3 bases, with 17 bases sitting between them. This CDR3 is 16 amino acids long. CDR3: CASSLSRGRLSYEQYF. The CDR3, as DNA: TGTGCCAGCAGCTTATCGCGAGGGAGACTCAGCTACGAGCAGTACTTC.

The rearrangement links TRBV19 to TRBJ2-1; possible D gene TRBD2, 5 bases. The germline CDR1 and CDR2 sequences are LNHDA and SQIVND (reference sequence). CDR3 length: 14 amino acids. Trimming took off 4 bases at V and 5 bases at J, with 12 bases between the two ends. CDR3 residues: CASSTRERHNEQFF. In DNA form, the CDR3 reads TGTGCCAGTAGTACCCGGGAAAGGCACAATGAGCAGTTCTTC.

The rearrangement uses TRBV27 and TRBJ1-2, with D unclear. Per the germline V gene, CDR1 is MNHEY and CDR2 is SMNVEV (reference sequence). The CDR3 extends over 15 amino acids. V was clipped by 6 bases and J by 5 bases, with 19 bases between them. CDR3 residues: CASRYKAQSYYGYTF. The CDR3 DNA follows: TGTGCCAGCAGATACAAGGCCCAGAGCTATTATGGCTACACCTTC.

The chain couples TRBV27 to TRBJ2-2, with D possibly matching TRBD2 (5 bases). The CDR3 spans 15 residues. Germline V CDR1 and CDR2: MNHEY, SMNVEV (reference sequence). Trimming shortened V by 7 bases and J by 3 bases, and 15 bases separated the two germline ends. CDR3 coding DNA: TGTGCCAGCACCCCGGGAACAACGTACACCGGGGAGCTGTTTTTT. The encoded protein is CASTPGTTYTGELFF.

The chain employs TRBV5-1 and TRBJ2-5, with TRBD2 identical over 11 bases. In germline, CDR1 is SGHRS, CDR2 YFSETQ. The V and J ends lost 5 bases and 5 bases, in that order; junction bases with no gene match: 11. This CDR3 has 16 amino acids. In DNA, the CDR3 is TGCGCCAGCAGAACCGTAGCGGGAGGGCCGATCGAGACCCAGTACTTC. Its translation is CASRTVAGGPIETQYF.

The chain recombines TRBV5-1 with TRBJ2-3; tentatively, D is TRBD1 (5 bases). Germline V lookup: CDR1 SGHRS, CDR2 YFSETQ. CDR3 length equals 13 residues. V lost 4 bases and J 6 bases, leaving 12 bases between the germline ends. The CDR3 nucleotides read TGCGCCAGCAGCACTCAGGGTGGGGATACGCAGTATTTT. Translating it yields CASSTQGGDTQYF.

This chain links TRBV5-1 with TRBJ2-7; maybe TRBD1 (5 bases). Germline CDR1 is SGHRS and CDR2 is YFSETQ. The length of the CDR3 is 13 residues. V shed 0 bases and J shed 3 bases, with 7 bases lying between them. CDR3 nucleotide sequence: TGCGCCAGCAGCTTGGTGCAGGGCTACGAGCAGTACTTC. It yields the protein CASSLVQGYEQYF.

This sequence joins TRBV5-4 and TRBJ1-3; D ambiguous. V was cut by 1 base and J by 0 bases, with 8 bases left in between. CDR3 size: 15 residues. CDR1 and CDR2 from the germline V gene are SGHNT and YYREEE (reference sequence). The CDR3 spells CASSLQVNSGNTIYF. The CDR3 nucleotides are TGTGCCAGCAGCTTGCAAGTAAACTCTGGAAACACCATATATTTT. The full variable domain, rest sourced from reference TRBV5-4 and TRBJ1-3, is ETGVTQSPTHLIKTRGQQVTLRCSSQSGHNTVSWYQQALGQGPQFIFQYYREEENGRGNFPPRFSGLQFPNYSSELNVNALELDDSALYLCASSLQVNSGNTIYFGEGSWLTVV.

The CDR3 protein is CASSSKLNTEAFF. In nucleotides, the CDR3 is TGTGCCAGCAGCTCTAAGTTGAACACTGAAGCTTTCTTT. The chain uses TRBV7-9 and TRBJ1-1, with D unclear. Per germline, CDR1 SEHNR and CDR2 FQNEAQ (reference sequence). Trimming left V 4 bases short and J 0 bases short, with 6 bases between. The CDR3 is 13 amino acids.

The CDR3 here is CASSLRRTGLGQETQYF. CDR3 sequence (DNA): TGTGCCAGCAGCTTACGGCGCACGGGGCTCGGACAAGAGACCCAGTACTTC. The chain employs TRBV7-2 and TRBJ2-5, with D perhaps matching TRBD1 or TRBD2 (5 bases each). There are 17 residues in the CDR3. The V and J ends lost 2 bases and 2 bases respectively, with 18 bases between them. Germline V gene lookup returns CDR1 SGHTA and CDR2 FQGNSA.

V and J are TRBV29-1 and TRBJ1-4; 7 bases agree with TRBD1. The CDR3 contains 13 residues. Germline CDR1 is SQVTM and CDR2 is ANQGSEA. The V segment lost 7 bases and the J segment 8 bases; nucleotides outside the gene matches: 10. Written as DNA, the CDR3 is TGCAGCGCCCGGACAGGCGGGGACGAAAAACTGTTTTTT. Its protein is CSARTGGDEKLFF.

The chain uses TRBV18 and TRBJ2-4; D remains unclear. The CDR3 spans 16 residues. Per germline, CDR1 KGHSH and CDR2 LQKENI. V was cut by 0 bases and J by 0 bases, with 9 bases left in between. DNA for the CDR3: TGTGCCAGCTCACCACCGTCCTTGAAAGCCAAAAACATTCAGTACTTC. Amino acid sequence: CASSPPSLKAKNIQYF.

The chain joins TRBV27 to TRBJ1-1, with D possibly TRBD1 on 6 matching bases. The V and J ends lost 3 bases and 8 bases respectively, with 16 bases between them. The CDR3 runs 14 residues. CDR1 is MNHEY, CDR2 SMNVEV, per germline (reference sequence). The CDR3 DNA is TGTGCCAGCAGTTTCCTTAGAGGACAGAGAGAAGCTTTCTTT. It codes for CASSFLRGQREAFF.

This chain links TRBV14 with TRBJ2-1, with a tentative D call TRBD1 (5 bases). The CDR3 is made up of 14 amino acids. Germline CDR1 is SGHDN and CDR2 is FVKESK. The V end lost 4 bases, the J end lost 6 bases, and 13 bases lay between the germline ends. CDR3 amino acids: CASSRGTGGNEQFF. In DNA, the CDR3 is TGTGCCAGCAGCCGGGGAACAGGCGGCAATGAGCAGTTCTTC.

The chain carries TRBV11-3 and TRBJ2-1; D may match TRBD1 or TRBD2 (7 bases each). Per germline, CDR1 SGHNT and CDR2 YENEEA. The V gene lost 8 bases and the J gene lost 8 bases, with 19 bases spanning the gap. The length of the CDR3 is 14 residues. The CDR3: CASGGGGLLDEQFF. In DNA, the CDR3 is TGTGCCAGCGGGGGAGGGGGCCTCTTGGATGAGCAGTTCTTC.